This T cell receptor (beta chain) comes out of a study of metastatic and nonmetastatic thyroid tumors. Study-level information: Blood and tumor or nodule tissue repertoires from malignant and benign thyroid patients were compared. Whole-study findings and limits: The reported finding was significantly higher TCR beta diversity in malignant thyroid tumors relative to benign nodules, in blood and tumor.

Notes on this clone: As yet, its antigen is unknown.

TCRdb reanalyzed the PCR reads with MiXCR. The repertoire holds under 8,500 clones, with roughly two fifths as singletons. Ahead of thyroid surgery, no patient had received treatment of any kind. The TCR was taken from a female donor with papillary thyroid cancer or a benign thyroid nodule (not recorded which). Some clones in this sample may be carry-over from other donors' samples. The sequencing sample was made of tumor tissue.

The CDR3 loop reads CASSALAAGELFF. The DNA for the CDR3 is TGTGCCAGCAGCGCCCTAGCTGCCGGGGAGCTGTTTTTT. The gene calls are TRBV11-2 and TRBJ2-2; D perhaps matches TRBD2 (5 bases). The germline V and J ends were trimmed by 5 bases and 6 bases, with 10 bases remaining between them. Per germline, CDR1 SGHAT and CDR2 FQNNGV. This CDR3 region has 13 residues.